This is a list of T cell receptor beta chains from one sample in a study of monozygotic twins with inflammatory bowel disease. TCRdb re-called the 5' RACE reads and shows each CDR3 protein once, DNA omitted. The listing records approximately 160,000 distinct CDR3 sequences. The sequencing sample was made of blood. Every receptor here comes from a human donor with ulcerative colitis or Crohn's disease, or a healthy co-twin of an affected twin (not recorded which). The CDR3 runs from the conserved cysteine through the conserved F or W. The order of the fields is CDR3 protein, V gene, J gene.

CDR3: CASTFGTGVDNVLFF
V: TRBV27
J: TRBJ2-1

CDR3: CSRQDAGLHGYTF
V: TRBV20-1
J: TRBJ1-2

CDR3: CASSLEGLAGGLHYNEQFF
V: TRBV11-1
J: TRBJ2-1

CDR3: CASSVGTSGSGTDTQYF
V: TRBV9
J: TRBJ2-3

CDR3: CASSPDLWGSSGELFF
V: TRBV18
J: TRBJ2-2

CDR3: CASSQERASGPNEQFF
V: TRBV4-3
J: TRBJ2-1

CDR3: CASSVDSGANVLTF
V: TRBV18
J: TRBJ2-6

CDR3: CSARPGSGATGELFF
V: TRBV20-1
J: TRBJ2-2

CDR3: CASSYGTSGSPPYEQYF
V: TRBV7-8
J: TRBJ2-7

CDR3: CASSILGRNEQFF
V: TRBV19
J: TRBJ2-1

CDR3: CASRADDYEQYF
V: TRBV6-6
J: TRBJ2-7

CDR3: CASSHPGFGNTIYF
V: TRBV7-9
J: TRBJ1-3

CDR3: CSALAWDRPATNEKLFF
V: TRBV20-1
J: TRBJ1-4

CDR3: CAISAGQVEAFF
V: TRBV10-3
J: TRBJ1-1

CDR3: CASSLTSHLNYEQYF
V: TRBV27
J: TRBJ2-7

CDR3: CASSGTYGYTF
V: TRBV2
J: TRBJ1-2

CDR3: CASSLALAGGLAGELFF
V: TRBV5-6
J: TRBJ2-2

CDR3: CASSYSIGKHEQFF
V: TRBV6-5
J: TRBJ2-1

CDR3: CASNRRDRIETQYF
V: TRBV18
J: TRBJ2-5

CDR3: CSARDRTYEQYF
V: TRBV20-1
J: TRBJ2-7

CDR3: CASSAGTTAEQFF
V: TRBV25-1
J: TRBJ2-1

CDR3: CASSIRDRNSPLHF
V: TRBV5-5
J: TRBJ1-6

CDR3: CASSFAPGNTIYF
V: TRBV12-3/TRBV12-4
J: TRBJ1-3

CDR3: CASNTARYEQYF
V: TRBV28
J: TRBJ2-7

CDR3: CASSGDRRYGYTF
V: TRBV5-5
J: TRBJ1-2

CDR3: CASSPLGRAGVETQYF
V: TRBV7-7
J: TRBJ2-5

CDR3: CASSEALRGAEAFF
V: TRBV2
J: TRBJ1-1

CDR3: CASSASWDTQYF
V: TRBV4-3
J: TRBJ2-3

CDR3: CASSPPDTTGELFF
V: TRBV4-2
J: TRBJ2-2

CDR3: CSAQQGSEYGYTF
V: TRBV20-1
J: TRBJ1-2

CDR3: CASHLGQGRYNEQFF
V: TRBV16
J: TRBJ2-1

CDR3: CASSELASYNEQFF
V: TRBV18
J: TRBJ2-1

CDR3: CASSLDRDSPLHF
V: TRBV2
J: TRBJ1-6

CDR3: CASSLYRTGYLGYGYTF
V: TRBV7-9
J: TRBJ1-2

CDR3: CASSLKRTSYNEQFF
V: TRBV7-9
J: TRBJ2-1

CDR3: CASSLFAGPSSGNTIYF
V: TRBV7-2
J: TRBJ1-3

CDR3: CASSQDQLGRVSGNTIYF
V: TRBV3-1
J: TRBJ1-3

CDR3: CSAREGQSQETQYF
V: TRBV20-1
J: TRBJ2-5

CDR3: CATSVRRTSGRHEQFF
V: TRBV24-1
J: TRBJ2-1

CDR3: CASSHSGGLSYNEQFF
V: TRBV4-3
J: TRBJ2-1

CDR3: CASSLQRLAGTNKYNEQFF
V: TRBV11-2
J: TRBJ2-1

CDR3: CASSSDFKTYEQYF
V: TRBV6-5
J: TRBJ2-7

CDR3: CASSQDRISTDTQYF
V: TRBV4-3
J: TRBJ2-3

CDR3: CAIQSAQGDTEAFF
V: TRBV10-3
J: TRBJ1-1

CDR3: CASSLYPTGSYF
V: TRBV7-2
J: TRBJ1-2

CDR3: CSVASWGAGDPQETQYF
V: TRBV29-1
J: TRBJ2-5

CDR3: CASSQGETEAFF
V: TRBV7-9
J: TRBJ1-1

CDR3: CAWDRGESNQPQHF
V: TRBV30
J: TRBJ1-5

CDR3: CASSRTGGGNEQFF
V: TRBV2
J: TRBJ2-1

CDR3: CASSPGGLSSYEQYF
V: TRBV18
J: TRBJ2-7

CDR3: CASSLAGTDGYTF
V: TRBV5-1
J: TRBJ1-2

CDR3: CASSTSGTGKREQYF
V: TRBV19
J: TRBJ2-7